This T cell receptor beta chain originates from a study of blood T cell repertoires in COVID-19. About the research overall: Samples taken during acute and convalescent COVID-19 were collected in the United States, Italy and Spain. Sources were T cells, B-cell-depleted T cells, or PBMCs; the material itself was cDNA or gDNA.

This clone appeared a single time. CDR3 length equals 18 residues. Germline-derived CDR1 and CDR2 are LGHDT and YNNKEL (reference sequence). Trimming cost V 0 bases and J 5 bases; bases outside gene matches: 10. Methods used by the authors: It was from reference gene primer amplification that nucleated cell counts were estimated. Libraries were prepared by immunoSEQ multiplex PCR; TCRdb keeps only in-frame clonotypes and omits some of them. The V and J calls and clone size are taken from that table; D and trimming were inferred from the DNA. Here the sample spans roughly 230,000 clones, roughly 80% being singletons.

The clonotype comes from a woman aged 55-69 years with active or convalescent COVID-19. The chain has TRBV3-1 (or the pseudogene TRBV3-2) and TRBJ2-1, with 10 positions matching TRBD1. Sequencing was done on a sample of peripheral blood. The CDR3 bases are TGTGCCAGCAGCCAAGACCCCCCATGGACAGGGGGGGACAATGAGCAGTTCTTC. Amino acids: CASSQDPPWTGGDNEQFF.